The 16 T cell receptor beta chains below come from one sample, sequenced in a study of T cell changes during pregnancy in multiple sclerosis. Only in-frame clones appear in the TCRdb table, and some are missing; sequencing was by immunoSEQ multiplex PCR. The sample consists of 43,000 or so clones, around 90% of them appearing once. Here the sequenced sample was peripheral blood, taken in the first trimester of pregnancy. Receptor source: a female donor with multiple sclerosis, enrolled in a pregnancy study.

The chain joins TRBV6-6 to TRBJ1-2; D possibly corresponds to TRBD1 (6 bases). V gave up 3 bases and J gave up 8 bases, with 13 bases separating them. The CDR3 totals 13 residues. Germline V gene sequence: CDR1 MNHNY, CDR2 SVGAGI (reference sequence). In DNA form, the CDR3 reads TGTGCCAGCAGTTATAGGCGGGGGCGAGGCTACACCTTC. Translation gives CASSYRRGRGYTF.

The V gene is TRBV18, the J gene TRBJ1-2; 7 bases agree with TRBD1. Germline assignment: CDR1 KGHSH and CDR2 LQKENI. This CDR3 is built from 17 residues. V lost 5 bases and J lost 3; bases outside the gene matches: 15. The CDR3 DNA is TGTGCCAGCTCAGTAACAGGGGCCCCCGACTCAGACTATGGCTACACCTTC. Its protein is CASSVTGAPDSDYGYTF.

This chain uses TRBV28 with TRBJ1-1; D remains ambiguous. The CDR3 spans 15 residues. Between the trimmed V and J ends, which lost 8 bases and 0 bases, there was a span of 16 bases. The germline V gene has CDR1 MDHEN and CDR2 SYDVKM. CDR3 bases: TGTGCCAGCGTATCATTCAACCAGGTGAACACTGAAGCTTTCTTT. It translates to CASVSFNQVNTEAFF. Complete variable domain (other parts from reference TRBV28 and TRBJ1-1): DVKVTQSSRYLVKRTGEKVFLECVQDMDHENMFWYRQDPGLGLRLIYFSYDVKMKEKGDIPEGYSVSREKKERFSLILESASTNQTSMYLCASVSFNQVNTEAFFGQGTRLTVV.

The V call is TRBV5-1, the J call TRBJ2-2; no clear D. Trimming took off 4 bases at V and 2 bases at J, with 3 bases between the two ends. Per the germline V gene, CDR1 is SGHRS and CDR2 is YFSETQ. CDR3 length: 12 amino acids. The CDR3: CASSVNTGELFF. As DNA, the CDR3 is TGCGCCAGCAGCGTAAACACCGGGGAGCTGTTTTTT.

The chain employs TRBV5-1 and TRBJ1-2; D is uncertain. The germline CDR1 and CDR2 sequences are SGHRS and YFSETQ. There are 15 residues in the CDR3. The V end lost 0 bases, the J end lost 3 bases, and 12 bases lay between the germline ends. CDR3 nucleotide sequence: TGCGCCAGCAGCTTGGCGGAGGGTGCGTACTATGGCTACACCTTC. Protein sequence: CASSLAEGAYYGYTF.

The chain carries TRBV5-6 and TRBJ1-4; D is perhaps TRBD1 (6 bases). Germline loops: CDR1 SGHDT, CDR2 YYEEEE. The CDR3 has 12 amino acids. Trimming stripped 2 bases from V and 13 bases from J, with 12 bases between. CDR3 sequence: CASSLQGQGLFF. CDR3 DNA: TGTGCCAGCAGCTTACAGGGTCAGGGACTGTTTTTT.

CDR3 protein: CASSLGWAGNTIYF. In nucleotides, the CDR3 is TGTGCCAGCAGCTTAGGATGGGCGGGAAACACCATATATTTT. This chain uses TRBV7-2 with TRBJ1-3; D is undetermined. The CDR3 is 14 amino acids. Trimming took 1 base from V and 4 from J, leaving 8 bases between them. CDR1 SGHTA and CDR2 FQGNSA come from the germline V gene. The whole variable domain, filled in from reference TRBV7-2 and TRBJ1-3, reads GAGVSQSPSNKVTEKGKDVELRCDPISGHTALYWYRQSLGQGLEFLIYFQGNSAPDKSGLPSDRFSAERTGGSVSTLTIQRTQQEDSAVYLCASSLGWAGNTIYFGEGSWLTVV.

About this clone itself: Because the CDR3 is missing its conserved closing phenylalanine or tryptophan, this is likely a read error. The limits of the CDR3 on the DNA are not certain, so only TCRdb's listed CDR3 is given. J is TRBJ2-7 and V is TRBV13; the table's D call, TRBD1, has no DNA check behind it. The CDR3 has 15 amino acids, counting both end residues. Germline assignment: CDR1 PRHDT and CDR2 FYEKMQ (reference sequence). The CDR3: CASSFWPAGEISAAL.

The chain combines TRBV5-1 with TRBJ1-3, with D unclear. With 5 bases removed from V and 2 bases from J, the gap between germline ends came to 11 bases. The CDR3 consists of 14 residues. Germline V gene sequence: CDR1 SGHRS, CDR2 YFSETQ. CDR3 sequence reads: CASSAGGAGNTIYF. As DNA, the CDR3 is TGCGCCAGCAGTGCGGGCGGGGCTGGAAACACCATATATTTT.

The chain combines TRBV7-2 with TRBJ1-6; 7 nucleotides match TRBD1. V dropped 5 bases and J dropped 7; count of bases not matched to a gene: 11. Germline lookup yields CDR1 SGHTA and CDR2 FQGNSA. This CDR3 contains 16 residues. CDR3 residues: CASSPTTGLTNSPLHF. The CDR3 DNA reads TGTGCCAGCAGCCCCACGACAGGGTTGACGAATTCACCCCTCCACTTT.

The chain couples TRBV27 to TRBJ2-2, with 8 positions matching TRBD2. Germline CDR1 and CDR2: MNHEY and SMNVEV (reference sequence). The CDR3 totals 16 residues. Trimming removed 4 bases from V and 5 bases from J; junction bases left unmatched: 9. CDR3 DNA sequence: TGTGCCAGCAGTTCGTCGGGGGGGCTGCGAACCGGGGAGCTGTTTTTT. Its protein product is CASSSSGGLRTGELFF.

This chain joins TRBV5-1 and TRBJ1-1, with 7 positions matching TRBD1. J lost 3 bases, V lost 2 bases, and 4 bases had no gene match. Germline V gene lookup returns CDR1 SGHRS and CDR2 YFSETQ. This CDR3 spans 14 amino acids. Here the CDR3 reads CASSLDRVDTEAFF. CDR3 sequence (DNA): TGCGCCAGCAGCTTAGACAGGGTGGACACTGAAGCTTTCTTT.

This chain joins TRBV18 and TRBJ1-3; TRBD1 matches at 7 bases. CDR3 length: 14 amino acids. In germline, CDR1 is KGHSH, CDR2 LQKENI. The junction had 1 base not matched to a gene; V was cut back by 3 bases and J by 2 bases. CDR3 region: CASSPRGPGNTIYF. For the CDR3, the DNA is TGTGCCAGCTCACCGAGGGGGCCTGGAAACACCATATATTTT. Variable domain in full (rest from reference TRBV18 and TRBJ1-3): NAGVMQNPRHLVRRRGQEARLRCSPMKGHSHVYWYRQLPEEGLKFMVYLQKENIIDESGMPKERFSAEFPKEGPSILRIQQVVRGDSAAYFCASSPRGPGNTIYFGEGSWLTVV.

Only a few counts were recorded for this clone. This rearrangement joins TRBV25-1 to TRBJ2-3, with 10 bases lining up with TRBD2. This CDR3 is 17 amino acids long. The germline V gene encodes CDR1 MGHDK and CDR2 SYGVNS. V lost 2 bases, J lost 4 bases, and 9 bases stayed unmatched. The CDR3 sequence is CASSEESWSGGADTQYF. The CDR3 bases are TGTGCCAGCAGTGAAGAGAGCTGGAGCGGGGGGGCAGATACGCAGTATTTT. The full variable domain, completed using reference TRBV25-1 and TRBJ2-3, is EADIYQTPRYLVIGTGKKITLECSQTMGHDKMYWYQQDPGMELHLIHYSYGVNSTEKGDLSSESTVSRIRTEHFPLTLESARPSHTSQYLCASSEESWSGGADTQYFGPGTRLTVL.

This sequence joins TRBV11-1 and TRBJ2-1, with 9 nucleotides matching TRBD2. This CDR3 contains 14 residues. Trimming took 1 base from V and 8 from J; bases not matched to a gene: 3. Germline assignment: CDR1 SGHAT and CDR2 FQDESV (reference sequence). Here the CDR3 reads CASSLGGGAYEQFF. CDR3 sequence (DNA): TGTGCCAGCAGCTTAGGCGGGGGGGCATATGAGCAGTTCTTC.

V and J are TRBV5-1 and TRBJ1-4, with 8 bases matching TRBD1. The CDR3 runs 16 residues. V was clipped by 4 bases and J by 5 bases; unmatched bases: 10. Germline V gene data show CDR1 as SGHRS and CDR2 as YFSETQ. The CDR3 loop reads CASSLQGAGANEKLFF. The CDR3 DNA reads as TGCGCCAGCAGCCTGCAGGGGGCGGGGGCCAATGAAAAACTGTTTTTT.